The next 30 T cell receptor beta chains were all read from a single sample in a study of blood T cell repertoires in COVID-19 (dated by TCRdb to between 2020 and 2021). Library preparation used the immunoSEQ multiplex PCR assay. Not all clones reach the TCRdb copy of this immuneACCESS table, which keeps in-frame sequences only. Checked studies attribute under half of the gap to unresolved V genes and leave the rest unexplained. For this sample there are some 380,000 clones; around 87% appear just once. Together, the top ten hold approximately 1.3% of the sample. Sequenced sample: PBMCs or T cells enriched from blood (not recorded which). The receptor set was obtained from a man aged 25 to 45 who had recovered from COVID-19.

V is TRBV5-1 and J is TRBJ2-3; 7 bases fit TRBD1. Germline V CDR1 and CDR2: SGHRS, YFSETQ. V shed 0 bases and J 0 bases; nucleotides not matched to a gene: 4. The CDR3 contains 16 residues. The CDR3 DNA reads TGCGCCAGCAGCTTGGGGGGACAGCCTAGCACAGATACGCAGTATTTT. This sequence encodes CASSLGGQPSTDTQYF.

This sequence joins TRBV18 and TRBJ2-1, with TRBD1 as a possible D gene (6 bases). V was cut by 3 bases and J by 7 bases, with 13 bases left in between. Germline CDR1 and CDR2: KGHSH and LQKENI. This CDR3 has 14 amino acids. CDR3 bases: TGTGCCAGCTCACCCATGGACAGCCATAATGAGCAGTTCTTC. It yields the protein CASSPMDSHNEQFF. Combining the CDR3 with reference TRBV18 and TRBJ2-1 gives the whole variable domain NAGVMQNPRHLVRRRGQEARLRCSPMKGHSHVYWYRQLPEEGLKFMVYLQKENIIDESGMPKERFSAEFPKEGPSILRIQQVVRGDSAAYFCASSPMDSHNEQFFGPGTRLTVL.

This chain uses TRBV6-5 with TRBJ2-3; 7 bases line up with TRBD1. J was trimmed by 0 bases and V by 6 bases; bases with no gene match: 6. Germline V gives CDR1 MNHEY, CDR2 SVGAGI. The CDR3 length is 15 residues. CDR3 sequence reads: CASRGQPISTDTQYF. CDR3 in DNA: TGTGCCAGCAGGGGACAGCCGATTAGCACAGATACGCAGTATTTT.

The J gene is TRBJ2-7, the V gene TRBV5-1; 8 positions match TRBD1. Trimming at V came to 5 bases and at J to 0 bases, leaving 7 bases not matched to a gene. Germline lookup yields CDR1 SGHRS and CDR2 YFSETQ. The CDR3 contains 15 residues. CDR3 residues: CASSGGQGYSYEQYF. The CDR3 region has the DNA TGCGCCAGCAGTGGCGGACAGGGTTACTCCTACGAGCAGTACTTC.

This clone was recorded a few times. V is TRBV5-1 and J is TRBJ2-1; tentative D call: TRBD1 (5 bases). The V gene lost 1 base and the J gene lost 8 bases, with 10 bases spanning the gap. The CDR3 is 13 residues long. Looked up from germline, CDR1 is SGHRS and CDR2 is YFSETQ. The CDR3 sequence is CASSLSTRDEQFF. CDR3 sequence (DNA): TGCGCCAGCAGCTTGTCCACCAGGGATGAGCAGTTCTTC. Full variable domain (remainder filled in from reference TRBV5-1 and TRBJ2-1): KAGVTQTPRYLIKTRGQQVTLSCSPISGHRSVSWYQQTPGQGLQFLFEYFSETQRNKGNFPGRFSGRQFSNSRSEMNVSTLELGDSALYLCASSLSTRDEQFFGPGTRLTVL.

V gene TRBV7-2 combines with J gene TRBJ2-5, with 9 positions matching TRBD2. The CDR3 has 13 residues. The trim removed 6 bases at V and 5 bases at J, leaving 4 bases unmatched. CDR1 is SGHTA, CDR2 FQGNSA, per germline. The DNA of the CDR3 is TGTGCCAGCAGGGGGACTAGCTGGGAGACCCAGTACTTC. Translating gives CASRGTSWETQYF.

The chain recombines TRBV4-1 with TRBJ2-7; D call uncertain. Germline CDR1 is MGHRA and CDR2 is YSYEKL. Trimming pared 1 base from V and 0 bases from J, leaving 10 bases between. The CDR3 runs to 15 residues. The CDR3 sequence: CASSQVSDNSYEQYF. The CDR3 region has the DNA TGCGCCAGCAGCCAAGTTAGTGACAACTCCTACGAGCAGTACTTC.

This chain links TRBV4-1 with TRBJ2-5; D unclear. The CDR3 consists of 15 residues. Trimming pared 0 bases from V and 5 bases from J, leaving 13 bases between. Per germline, CDR1 MGHRA and CDR2 YSYEKL. CDR3 in amino acids: CASSQDQLAGETQYF. The CDR3 nucleotides are TGCGCCAGCAGCCAAGATCAGCTTGCCGGGGAGACCCAGTACTTC.

This chain connects TRBV18 to TRBJ2-7; TRBD2 is a possible D gene (6 bases). Trimming stripped 3 bases from V and 3 bases from J, with 21 bases between. The CDR3 extends over 17 amino acids. Germline V gene data show CDR1 as KGHSH and CDR2 as LQKENI. CDR3 protein: CASSPQPIGGSYYEQYF. Written as DNA, the CDR3 is TGTGCCAGCTCACCGCAACCGATTGGAGGGTCGTACTACGAGCAGTACTTC.

The rearrangement uses TRBV3-1 (or the pseudogene TRBV3-2) and TRBJ1-1; no clear D. CDR3 length: 13 amino acids. Trimming shortened V by 4 bases and J by 2 bases, and 8 bases separated the two germline ends. The V gene's germline CDR1 is LGHDT and CDR2 YNNKEL (reference sequence). For the CDR3, the DNA is TGTGCCAGCAGCCTATCAGAAAACACTGAAGCTTTCTTT. It specifies CASSLSENTEAFF.

The gene calls are TRBV6-2 or TRBV6-3 and TRBJ1-1, with D possibly TRBD1 on 6 matching bases. Trimming shortened V by 5 bases and J by 5 bases, and 24 bases separated the two germline ends. This CDR3 spans 17 amino acids. CDR1 and CDR2 (germline): MNHEY, SVGEGT. The CDR3 sequence is CASSDLDPTGRGTEAFF. The CDR3 DNA reads TGTGCCAGCAGTGACTTAGACCCGACAGGCAGAGGGACTGAAGCTTTCTTT.

The chain has TRBV12-3 or TRBV12-4 and TRBJ1-4, with D hard to call. This CDR3 has 13 amino acids. Trimming shortened V by 6 bases and J by 7 bases, and 12 bases separated the two germline ends. The CDR3 coding sequence is TGTGCCAGCAGGACGGGGAGTAGTGAAAAACTGTTTTTT. Amino acid sequence: CASRTGSSEKLFF.

The chain carries TRBV30 and TRBJ1-2; 10 bases map to TRBD1. CDR1 and CDR2 from the germline V gene are GTSNPN and SVGIG (reference sequence). CDR3 length: 14 amino acids. V was pared by 4 bases and J by 7 bases, with 9 bases of the junction left unmatched. The CDR3 DNA reads as TGTGCCTGGAATGCCGGGACAGGGGTGTTTGGCTACACCTTC. It codes for CAWNAGTGVFGYTF. Based on the CDR3 plus reference TRBV30 and TRBJ1-2, the full variable domain is SQTIHQWPATLVQPVGSPLSLECTVEGTSNPNLYWYRQAAGRGLQLLFYSVGIGQISSEVPQNLSASRPQDRQFILSSKKLLLSDSGFYLCAWNAGTGVFGYTFGSGTRLTVV.

This clone showed up just once. V gene TRBV6-2 or TRBV6-3 combines with J gene TRBJ2-3; D remains ambiguous. This CDR3 contains 15 residues. Trimming removed 5 bases from V and 0 bases from J, with 12 bases in between. Germline CDR1 MNHEY, CDR2 SVGEGT. The CDR3 DNA follows: TGTGCCAGCAGTGACACCTCGACAAGCACAGATACGCAGTATTTT. Translating it yields CASSDTSTSTDTQYF.

V gene TRBV25-1 combines with J gene TRBJ1-2; D may be TRBD1 (6 bases). CDR3 length equals 18 residues. The germline V gene encodes CDR1 MGHDK and CDR2 SYGVNS. Trimming cost V 4 bases and J 5 bases, with 26 bases left between them. The CDR3 sequence: CASSASGGHLKMGYGYTF. In nucleotides, the CDR3 is TGTGCCAGCAGTGCCTCTGGGGGACACCTCAAGATGGGGTATGGCTACACCTTC.

The chain couples TRBV7-9 to TRBJ1-1; 7 nucleotides align to TRBD1. J was trimmed by 1 base and V by 5 bases; bases with no gene match: 10. This CDR3 spans 16 amino acids. From germline, CDR1 is SEHNR and CDR2 FQNEAQ (reference sequence). The chain's CDR3 is CASSVPPGQQNTEAFF. The CDR3 DNA reads as TGTGCCAGCAGCGTTCCTCCGGGACAGCAGAACACTGAAGCTTTCTTT.

This clone turned up a few times. The rearrangement links TRBV6-1 to TRBJ1-5; D is possibly TRBD1 (6 bases). The germline CDR1 and CDR2 sequences are MNHNS and SASEGT. The CDR3 is 15 residues long. V was clipped by 3 bases and J by 1 base, with 10 bases between them. The chain's CDR3 is CASSEGGASNQPQHF. The CDR3 DNA reads TGTGCCAGCAGTGAGGGGGGGGCGAGCAATCAGCCCCAGCATTTT.

This chain joins TRBV18 and TRBJ1-2; weak D call: TRBD1 (5 bases). The ends were cut back, 4 bases at V and 6 bases at J, with 21 bases in the middle. Germline V CDR1 and CDR2: KGHSH, LQKENI. The CDR3 length is 16 residues. The CDR3 region is CASSRGGGERIDGYTF. The CDR3 DNA reads as TGTGCCAGCTCACGCGGTGGGGGGGAGCGGATCGATGGCTACACCTTC. Complete variable domain (other parts from reference TRBV18 and TRBJ1-2): NAGVMQNPRHLVRRRGQEARLRCSPMKGHSHVYWYRQLPEEGLKFMVYLQKENIIDESGMPKERFSAEFPKEGPSILRIQQVVRGDSAAYFCASSRGGGERIDGYTFGSGTRLTVV.

This rearrangement joins TRBV4-2 to TRBJ2-7, with 9 bases fitting TRBD1. CDR1 and CDR2 from the germline V gene are LGHNA and YNFKEQ. There are 14 residues in the CDR3. V trimming: 1 base; J trimming: 2 bases; junction bases outside the gene matches: 0. Here the CDR3 DNA reads TGTGCCAGCAGCCAAGGACAGGGGGCCTACGAGCAGTACTTC. Translating it yields CASSQGQGAYEQYF.

J is TRBJ2-7 and V is TRBV11-3, with 7 nucleotides matching TRBD2. Germline CDR1 is SGHNT and CDR2 is YENEEA. This CDR3 has 15 amino acids. The trim removed 3 bases at V and 0 bases at J, leaving 5 bases unmatched. CDR3 DNA sequence: TGTGCCAGCAGCTTGGGCGGGGGACTCTCCTACGAGCAGTACTTC. Translation: CASSLGGGLSYEQYF. Looking up the rest from reference TRBV11-3 and TRBJ2-7 gives the full variable domain: EAGVVQSPRYKIIEKKQPVAFWCNPISGHNTLYWYLQNLGQGPELLIRYENEEAVDDSQLPKDRFSAERLKGVDSTLKIQPAELGDSAVYLCASSLGGGLSYEQYFGPGTRLTVT.

J is TRBJ2-7 and V is TRBV4-2, with D tentatively TRBD1 (6 bases). Germline V gene data show CDR1 as LGHNA and CDR2 as YNFKEQ. Trimming left V 0 bases short and J 5 bases short, with 14 bases between. The CDR3 has 15 residues. As DNA, the CDR3 is TGTGCCAGCAGCCAAGAGAGACAGGAGGTCAACGAGCAGTACTTC. Translated: CASSQERQEVNEQYF.

The rearrangement links TRBV10-3 to TRBJ2-2; 9 bases agree with TRBD1. This CDR3 region has 16 residues. Unmatched junction bases numbered 7, after V lost 6 bases and J lost 2 bases. In germline, CDR1 is ENHRY, CDR2 SYGVKD. The CDR3 sequence: CAISAGTGYNTGELFF. CDR3 bases: TGTGCCATCAGCGCCGGGACAGGGTATAACACCGGGGAGCTGTTTTTT.

With respect to this clone: Germline and junction disagree at one end, which may indicate a read error. J is TRBJ1-2 and V is TRBV9; 9 bases match TRBD1. Germline assignment: CDR1 SGDLS and CDR2 YYNGEE. This CDR3 is built from 15 residues. The CDR3 DNA follows: TGTGCCAGCAGCGTAGAAGTCGCGGGGAGGACAGGGGAGAGCTTC. This codes for CASSVEVAGRTGESF.

The chain joins TRBV3-1 (or the pseudogene TRBV3-2) to TRBJ1-5; no reliable D call. This CDR3 has 14 residues. Trimming cost V 0 bases and J 10 bases, with 13 bases left between them. Germline loops: CDR1 LGHDT, CDR2 YNNKEL (reference sequence). This CDR3 is CASSQDNGIDPQHF. CDR3 nucleotide sequence: TGTGCCAGCAGCCAAGATAACGGGATTGACCCCCAGCATTTT.

The CDR3 DNA is TGTGCCAGCAGCGCGGGATGGGGTACTTCACCCGGGGAGCTGTTTTTT. It is translated as CASSAGWGTSPGELFF. This chain joins TRBV9 and TRBJ2-2; tentatively, D is TRBD2 (5 bases). The ends were cut back, 3 bases at V and 6 bases at J, with 18 bases in the middle. Germline CDR1 SGDLS, CDR2 YYNGEE. The CDR3 is made up of 16 amino acids. The whole variable domain, filled in from reference TRBV9 and TRBJ2-2, reads DSGVTQTPKHLITATGQRVTLRCSPRSGDLSVYWYQQSLDQGLQFLIQYYNGEERAKGNILERFSAQQFPDLHSELNLSSLELGDSALYFCASSAGWGTSPGELFFGEGSRLTVL.

This chain uses TRBV30 with TRBJ1-3; D is unclear. Germline V gene lookup returns CDR1 GTSNPN and CDR2 SVGIG (reference sequence). The CDR3 has 14 amino acids. Trimming took 0 bases from V and 2 from J, leaving 8 bases between them. Here the CDR3 DNA reads TGTGCCTGGAGTGTTGGAGGTACTGGAAACACCATATATTTT. Residues: CAWSVGGTGNTIYF.

The V call is TRBV9, the J call TRBJ2-1; 11 bases are a match to TRBD2. CDR1 is SGDLS and CDR2 is YYNGEE in the germline V gene. The CDR3 contains 15 residues. Losses at the gene ends were 3 bases for V and 3 bases for J; bases not matched to a gene: 2. This chain's CDR3 is CASSATSGNYNEQFF. The DNA of the CDR3 is TGTGCCAGCAGCGCGACTAGCGGGAACTACAATGAGCAGTTCTTC.

This chain uses TRBV30 with TRBJ1-2; D is unclear. Germline-derived CDR1 and CDR2 are GTSNPN and SVGIG (reference sequence). Trimming took 1 base from V and 1 from J, leaving 19 bases between them. This CDR3 contains 17 residues. CDR3 DNA sequence: TGTGCCTGGAGTGGAGCCTCTGGAGGAAGATATAACTATGGCTACACCTTC. Its protein is CAWSGASGGRYNYGYTF.

The rearrangement uses TRBV5-1 and TRBJ1-2; TRBD1 matches at 11 bases. V was pared by 7 bases and J by 7 bases, with 6 bases of the junction left unmatched. In germline, CDR1 is SGHRS, CDR2 YFSETQ. This CDR3 is built from 13 residues. The CDR3 nucleotides read TGCGCCAGCGATGGACAGGGGGCAAGTGGCTACACCTTC. This codes for CASDGQGASGYTF.

The J gene is TRBJ2-5, the V gene TRBV18; 12 bases are a match to TRBD2. This CDR3 has 16 amino acids. Germline V gene data show CDR1 as KGHSH and CDR2 as LQKENI. Trimming took 4 bases from V and 4 from J; bases not matched to a gene: 7. The CDR3 spells CASSLDMTSGGETQYF. For the CDR3, the DNA is TGTGCCAGCTCACTGGATATGACTAGCGGGGGAGAGACCCAGTACTTC.